The T cell receptor beta chain under discussion was sequenced for a study of T cell responses to AZD1222 COVID-19 vaccine (dated by TCRdb to about 2021). In terms of the full investigation: A total of under 250 trial participants underwent TCR sequencing, of whom about 210 had received two doses of AZD1222 and about 26 had received two doses of the MenACWY control vaccine. Enrollment into the trials was organized by age into subgroups of 18-55, 56-69 and 70-plus years, and those subgroups contained approximately 150, 30 and 60 TCR-sequenced participants, respectively.

Sample time point, as interpreted from the label and publication: baseline before first vaccination. This specimen's treatment or condition label, interpreted: meningococcal conjugate vaccine given as trial control. Vaccinee samples were obtained from the UK trials COV001 and COV002, which included a single-blind randomized controlled phase 2/3 trial of AZD1222 (ChAdOx1 nCoV-19) in healthy adults. For TCRbeta chain sequencing, PBMC samples were collected from trial participants at day 0 and at day 28 after the second dose. As to this clone: Its antigen target is currently unknown. No much larger clone exists at a distance of one base, and base qualities are not known.

The CDR3 regions of human TCRbeta chains were analyzed by immunosequencing. The study's processing was this. TCRs in the repertoires were matched against a reference library of SARS-CoV-2-specific TCRs that had been generated with the MIRA antigen-specificity platform. Breadth was defined as the fraction of unique TCRs that were SARS-CoV-2-associated, and depth was defined as the fraction of total T cells that were SARS-CoV-2-associated. Using the MIRA data, every spike-specific TCR was mapped to the spike region that the TCR reacted to and assigned to either a CD4 or a CD8 class. Log10-transformed breadth and depth values were compared by one-way ANOVA with Sidak's multiple comparisons tests. TCRdb carries this immuneACCESS record with in-frame sequences only. Its versions omit some clonotypes, under half of them owing to an unresolved V gene in the studies checked, with the rest unexplained. Clonal size and the V and J genes are those of that table, whereas D and trimming came from the DNA. Across this sample there are 100,000 to 150,000 clones, with about 92% seen only once. The ten largest clones represent about 4.5% of the sample.

CDR1 SGHTA and CDR2 FQGNSA were looked up in the germline V gene. The CDR3 starts with the cysteine, ends with the phenylalanine, and has 12 residues. Only CDR3 DNA is held: 36 bases, read in frame from base 1. V lost 4 bases and J lost 3 bases; the stretch between them is 3 bases long. What the study reported, not specific to this receptor: Epitopes outside the regions mutated in the B.1.351 and B.1.1.7 variants were reportedly recognized by nearly half of the unique spike-specific TCRs. CD4 TCRs associated with the vaccine covered the entire spike protein, and the dominant responses were in regions 160-218 and 743-854. In the small 56-69-year group, the increase in depth fell short of significance, most likely because of low power. No day 14 peak-response samples were available, so repertoires were characterized only after the peak T cell response. A significant rise in spike-specific TCR breadth and depth was observed after two AZD1222 doses relative to day 0 and relative to MenACWY recipients. Most participants were white British and females outnumbered males, and the authors suggested that clonal diversity may have been underestimated. Only five or six AZD1222 recipients were SARS-CoV-2 seropositive at baseline, limiting conclusions about previously exposed vaccinees.

The receptor's source is an adult in good health. The chain is encoded by TRBV7-2 joined to TRBJ2-2, with the D gene not clear enough to name. The sample here was peripheral blood, taken on day 0 of MenACWY control vaccination. The DNA reads as follows: TGTGCCAGCAGCTCGTACACCGGGGAGCTGTTTTTT. The resulting protein is CASSSYTGELFF.